Listed below are T cell receptor beta chains from one sample, sequenced in a study of T cell responses to AZD1222 COVID-19 vaccine. Measured with immunoSEQ multiplex PCR; TCRdb has only the in-frame clones, and not every one. The table lists approximately 140,000 clones, about 90% of them singletons. Material: peripheral blood, obtained 28 days after the second dose of the MenACWY control vaccine. Receptors were obtained from an adult who received the MenACWY meningococcal vaccine as a control. Each CDR3 is given with its conserved first and last residue. The order of the fields is J gene, V gene, clone size, D gene, CDR3 protein, CDR3 DNA. A D gene is named only where the DNA matches it firmly. Size tells how often a clone was seen (once, few, many) or the class of an expanded clone, and some rows leave it out.

TRBJ1-6 TRBV27 - - CASSFPGGNSPLHF TGTGCCAGCAGTTTCCCCGGGGGCAATTCACCCCTCCACTTT
TRBJ2-7 TRBV20-1 - TRBD2 CSASDAGASGSSYEQYF TGCAGTGCTAGTGATGCAGGGGCAAGCGGGAGCTCCTACGAGCAGTACTTC
TRBJ2-7 TRBV12-3/TRBV12-4 - - CASSRDTHEQYF TGTGCCAGCAGTCGGGACACTCACGAGCAGTACTTC
TRBJ1-5 TRBV7-9 - TRBD1 CASSSPGQGYSNQPQHF TGTGCCAGCAGCTCTCCGGGACAGGGGTATAGCAATCAGCCCCAGCATTTT
TRBJ2-2 TRBV6-5 - - CASSSDRYTGELFF TGTGCCAGCAGTTCGGACAGATACACCGGGGAGCTGTTTTTT
TRBJ1-6 TRBV2 - - CALSGRGSSPLHF TGTGCTCTCTCGGGGAGGGGAAGTTCACCCCTCCACTTT
TRBJ2-7 TRBV6-1 - - CASSPRVDYEQYF TGTGCCAGCAGCCCCAGGGTGGACTACGAGCAGTACTTC
TRBJ1-6 TRBV6-6 - - CASRWDGLGSPLHF TGTGCCAGCAGATGGGACGGGTTAGGGTCACCCCTCCACTTT
TRBJ1-5 TRBV6-2/TRBV6-3 - - CASSYPGLGQPQHF TGTGCCAGCAGTTACCCCGGGCTAGGTCAGCCCCAGCATTTT
TRBJ2-5 TRBV28 - - CASRGAGVETQYF TGTGCCAGCAGAGGGGCCGGGGTGGAGACCCAGTACTTC
TRBJ2-3 TRBV6-5 - - CASSYSTVDTQYF TGTGCCAGCAGTTACTCGACTGTGGATACGCAGTATTTT
TRBJ1-4 TRBV5-1 - - CASTPSGATNEKLFF TGCGCCAGCACACCGTCCGGGGCAACTAATGAAAAACTGTTTTTT
TRBJ1-1 TRBV19 - - CASSERGQGNTEAFF TGTGCCAGTAGTGAAAGGGGCCAGGGGAACACTGAAGCTTTCTTT
TRBJ2-1 TRBV29-1 - TRBD1 CSDVGTGNLNEQFF TGCAGCGATGTCGGGACAGGGAACCTCAATGAGCAGTTCTTC
TRBJ2-7 TRBV18 - - CASSPPDQADEQYF TGTGCCAGCTCACCACCTGACCAGGCCGACGAGCAGTACTTC
TRBJ1-1 TRBV13 once - CASSPPGPWGTEAFF TGTGCCAGCAGCCCACCGGGACCCTGGGGCACTGAAGCTTTCTTT
TRBJ2-7 TRBV5-6 - TRBD1 CASSLHRDREFEQYF TGTGCCAGCAGCTTACACCGGGACAGGGAATTCGAGCAGTACTTC
TRBJ1-1 TRBV7-9 once - CASSALPETEAFF TGTGCCAGCAGTGCGCTACCAGAAACTGAAGCTTTCTTT
TRBJ2-5 TRBV5-1 - TRBD1 CASSRDRKETQYF TGCGCCAGCAGCAGGGACAGAAAAGAGACCCAGTACTTC
TRBJ1-2 TRBV28 few - CASTLGTGNYGYTF TGTGCCAGTACACTTGGGACGGGAAACTATGGCTACACCTTC
TRBJ1-1 TRBV6-5 - - CASSTGGAETEAFF TGTGCCAGCAGTACGGGCGGGGCGGAGACTGAAGCTTTCTTT
TRBJ2-2 TRBV7-2 once - CASSLMSVGTGNTGELFF TGTGCCAGCAGCTTAATGTCCGTCGGGACGGGGAACACCGGGGAGCTGTTTTTT
TRBJ2-2 TRBV6-4 - - CASSDGQSHTGELFF TGTGCCAGCAGTGACGGCCAAAGCCACACCGGGGAGCTGTTTTTT
TRBJ2-1 TRBV10-3 - - CAISESYDYNEQFF TGTGCCATCAGTGAGTCTTACGACTACAATGAGCAGTTCTTC
TRBJ1-2 TRBV7-2 - - CASSLKRATNYGYTF TGTGCCAGCAGCTTAAAACGGGCGACTAACTATGGCTACACCTTC
TRBJ2-5 TRBV28 - TRBD1 CASSLGAGQVETQYF TGTGCCAGCAGCCTGGGGGCGGGACAGGTAGAGACCCAGTACTTC
TRBJ2-2 TRBV9 once - CASSAQPNTGELFF TGTGCCAGCAGCGCACAACCGAACACCGGGGAGCTGTTTTTT
TRBJ2-5 TRBV6-5 - TRBD2 CATTSGGAGQETQYF TGTGCCACCACTAGCGGGGGGGCAGGCCAAGAGACCCAGTACTTC
TRBJ1-6 TRBV18 - TRBD1 CASSPTGVGSPLHF TGTGCCAGCTCACCGACAGGGGTTGGATCACCCCTCCACTTT
TRBJ2-7 TRBV29-1 - - CSVEAQHFQYF TGCAGCGTTGAAGCGCAGCACTTTCAGTACTTC
TRBJ2-7 TRBV19 - TRBD1 CASTPGQSYEQYF TGTGCCAGCACGCCGGGACAGTCCTACGAGCAGTACTTC
TRBJ1-3 TRBV27 - - CASSLDTSSGNTIYF TGTGCCAGCAGTTTAGACACCAGCTCTGGAAACACCATATATTTT
TRBJ2-1 TRBV5-6 - - CASTGKPSSAYNEQFF TGTGCCAGCACCGGGAAACCAAGCAGCGCCTACAATGAGCAGTTCTTC
TRBJ2-7 TRBV7-9 - - CASSTGQPGAEQYF TGTGCCAGCAGCACTGGACAGCCTGGTGCCGAGCAGTACTTC
TRBJ2-3 TRBV27 - - CASSFLVGGTDTQYF TGTGCCAGCAGTTTTCTAGTGGGGGGCACAGATACGCAGTATTTT
TRBJ1-5 TRBV6-6 - - CASNGQIHSNQPQHF TGTGCCAGCAACGGACAGATCCATAGCAATCAGCCCCAGCATTTT
TRBJ1-4 TRBV19 few - CASSPEGWVEKLFF TGTGCCAGTAGCCCCGAAGGGTGGGTTGAAAAACTGTTTTTT
TRBJ2-5 TRBV29-1 - - CSVAPTGSQETQYF TGCAGCGTTGCGCCGACAGGCTCCCAAGAGACCCAGTACTTC